The rows below give T cell receptor beta chains drawn from one sample of a study of blood T cell repertoires in COVID-19. Produced via immunoSEQ multiplex PCR; TCRdb's table is partial and in-frame only. The sample shows roughly 150,000 clones, roughly 90% of them seen only once. Sequencing input: peripheral blood. The receptors were gathered from a man aged 55-75 years with active or convalescent COVID-19. CDR3s include the opening cysteine and the closing phenylalanine or tryptophan. D genes are given only for firm matches. Expanded clones get a size class; other rows say once, few or many, or leave the size out.

clone_size	d_call	j_call	v_call	cdr3_aa	cdr3_nt
.	TRBD1	TRBJ1-3	TRBV10-3	CAISAGQGLGNTIYF	TGTGCCATCAGTGCGGGACAGGGCCTTGGAAACACCATATATTTT
few	.	TRBJ2-1	TRBV19	CASSIGGAAYNEQFF	TGTGCCAGTAGTATTGGGGGGGCGGCCTACAATGAGCAGTTCTTC
.	.	TRBJ1-3	TRBV3-1/TRBV3-2	CASSRTGGASVTRGNTIYF	TGTGCCAGCAGCCGGACGGGGGGGGCCTCTGTTACGCGTGGAAACACCATATATTTT
.	TRBD1	TRBJ2-3	TRBV5-8	CASSAGTGPSDTQYF	TGTGCCAGCAGTGCCGGGACAGGGCCATCGGATACGCAGTATTTT
.	TRBD1	TRBJ2-1	TRBV18	CASSPETGTGGFF	TGTGCCAGCTCACCAGAAACCGGGACAGGTGGGTTCTTC
.	TRBD1	TRBJ2-3	TRBV5-1	CASSPTSEVHRGAGVTDTQYF	TGCGCCAGCAGCCCCACCTCCGAAGTTCACAGGGGAGCAGGGGTCACAGATACGCAGTATTTT
.	TRBD2	TRBJ2-1	TRBV4-1	CASSQEPSGLAGYNEQFF	TGCGCCAGCAGCCAAGAGCCCTCGGGACTAGCGGGGTACAATGAGCAGTTCTTC
.	.	TRBJ1-6	TRBV12-3/TRBV12-4	CASSRFRESPLHF	TGTGCCAGCAGTAGGTTCCGGGAATCACCCCTCCACTTT
.	.	TRBJ1-2	TRBV19	CASSYSPGGAYGYTF	TGTGCCAGTAGTTACTCGCCTGGGGGGGCTTATGGCTACACCTTC
.	TRBD1	TRBJ2-1	TRBV5-1	CASSLAPGTGGHEQFF	TGCGCCAGCAGCTTGGCCCCCGGGACAGGGGGACATGAGCAGTTCTTC
.	TRBD2	TRBJ2-5	TRBV7-2	CASSLFSGGQETQYF	TGTGCCAGCAGCTTATTTTCGGGGGGACAAGAGACCCAGTACTTC
once	.	TRBJ2-5	TRBV12-3/TRBV12-4	CASRPLTRETQYF	TGTGCCAGCAGGCCTTTGACACGGGAGACCCAGTACTTC
few	.	TRBJ2-2	TRBV2	CASRLTDTGELFF	TGTGCCAGCAGACTGACAGACACCGGGGAGCTGTTTTTT
.	.	TRBJ1-1	TRBV3-1/TRBV3-2	CASSLPRTEAFF	TGTGCCAGCAGCCTCCCGCGTACTGAAGCTTTCTTT
.	.	TRBJ2-1	TRBV10-2	CASSDYVRGSYNEQFF	TGCGCCAGCAGTGATTATGTTCGCGGCTCCTACAATGAGCAGTTCTTC
.	TRBD2	TRBJ2-5	TRBV11-2	CASSLGPGGNQETQYF	TGTGCCAGCAGCCTAGGTCCGGGGGGAAATCAAGAGACCCAGTACTTC
.	TRBD1	TRBJ2-7	TRBV6-5	CASTTGVKQYF	TGTGCCAGCACCACAGGGGTGAAACAGTACTTC
.	.	TRBJ1-5	TRBV10-3	CAISESTVSNQPQHF	TGTGCCATCAGTGAGTCAACAGTCAGCAATCAGCCCCAGCATTTT
.	.	TRBJ1-1	TRBV19	CASSISLREAFF	TGTGCCAGTAGTATCTCTCTACGTGAAGCTTTCTTT
.	.	TRBJ1-2	TRBV6-5	CASRRYYGYTF	TGTGCCAGCCGCAGGTACTATGGCTACACCTTC
.	.	TRBJ1-3	TRBV19	CASTPTGVGSGNTIYF	TGTGCCAGTACCCCGACCGGGGTAGGCTCTGGAAACACCATATATTTT
.	TRBD2	TRBJ2-1	TRBV6-5	CASSRLAGDFHEQFF	TGTGCCAGCAGTCGGCTAGCGGGAGACTTCCATGAGCAGTTCTTC
.	TRBD1	TRBJ2-1	TRBV29-1	CSAKGQGDFRDEQFF	TGCAGCGCTAAGGGACAGGGGGACTTTAGGGATGAGCAGTTCTTC
.	.	TRBJ1-2	TRBV6-5	CASSIGQPGYTF	TGTGCCAGCAGTATCGGACAGCCTGGCTACACCTTC
.	.	TRBJ2-3	TRBV7-6	CASSLVRADTDTQYF	TGTGCCAGCAGCTTAGTCAGGGCGGACACAGATACGCAGTATTTT
.	.	TRBJ1-2	TRBV11-2	CASSPSIQDGYTF	TGTGCCAGCAGCCCGAGCATCCAAGATGGCTACACCTTC
.	TRBD1	TRBJ1-2	TRBV7-9	CASSSSRGQGLNYGYTF	TGTGCCAGCAGCTCCAGCAGGGGACAGGGCCTCAACTATGGCTACACCTTC
.	.	TRBJ1-1	TRBV6-1	CASSEAGARRTEAFF	TGTGCCAGCAGTGAAGCGGGAGCCCGACGGACTGAAGCTTTCTTT
.	TRBD2	TRBJ2-3	TRBV5-1	CASSLVSGRLDTQYF	TGCGCCAGCAGCTTGGTTAGCGGGAGGTTAGATACGCAGTATTTT
.	TRBD1	TRBJ1-5	TRBV2	CATSGTGGVDQPQHF	TGTGCCACTTCCGGGACAGGGGGTGTCGATCAGCCCCAGCATTTT
.	.	TRBJ1-2	TRBV7-9	CASSLQTAVGYTF	TGTGCCAGCAGCCTACAGACCGCCGTTGGCTACACCTTC
.	TRBD1	TRBJ1-5	TRBV19	CASRQGAGLSNQPQHF	TGTGCCAGTAGGCAGGGGGCGGGGCTGAGCAATCAGCCCCAGCATTTT
.	TRBD2	TRBJ2-5	TRBV6-6	CASSPRTSGRAIETQYF	TGTGCCAGCAGTCCCCGGACTAGCGGGAGGGCCATCGAGACCCAGTACTTC
.	TRBD1	TRBJ1-4	TRBV3-1/TRBV3-2	CASSQGGTGQTNEKLFF	TGTGCCAGCAGCCAAGGGGGGACAGGACAAACTAATGAAAAACTGTTTTTT
.	.	TRBJ2-7	TRBV15	CATSLGYGSSYEQYF	TGTGCCACCAGCCTGGGGTACGGGAGCTCCTACGAGCAGTACTTC
.	TRBD2	TRBJ2-1	TRBV3-1/TRBV3-2	CASSQDWPSGRDYNEQFF	TGTGCCAGCAGCCAAGATTGGCCTAGCGGGAGGGACTACAATGAGCAGTTCTTC
.	.	TRBJ1-6	TRBV11-2	CASSLTGQGNSPLHF	TGTGCCAGCAGCTTAACTGGGCAGGGTAATTCACCCCTCCACTTT
.	TRBD2	TRBJ2-5	TRBV28	CASQGLAGQETQYF	TGTGCCAGCCAGGGACTAGCGGGGCAAGAGACCCAGTACTTC
once	.	TRBJ2-1	TRBV9	CASSTGTGDYNEQFF	TGTGCCAGCAGCACCGGGACTGGAGACTACAATGAGCAGTTCTTC
.	TRBD1	TRBJ1-2	TRBV27	CASRWTGRNYGYTF	TGTGCCAGCAGGTGGACAGGGAGGAACTATGGCTACACCTTC
.	.	TRBJ1-1	TRBV5-4	CASRRGVYTEAFF	TGTGCCAGCAGGAGAGGCGTATACACTGAAGCTTTCTTT
.	.	TRBJ1-2	TRBV5-6	CASNEGGRTIYGYTF	TGTGCCAGCAACGAGGGAGGCAGGACAATCTATGGCTACACCTTC
.	TRBD1	TRBJ1-4	TRBV6-5	CASSRQGEGEKLFF	TGTGCCAGCAGTCGACAGGGGGAGGGGGAAAAACTGTTTTTT
.	TRBD1	TRBJ2-6	TRBV7-9	CASSLGLQGAQGANVLTF	TGTGCCAGCAGCTTAGGTTTGCAGGGGGCGCAAGGGGCCAACGTCCTGACTTTC
.	TRBD1	TRBJ1-1	TRBV18	CASSPGQGFPEAFF	TGTGCCAGCTCCCCGGGACAGGGATTCCCTGAAGCTTTCTTT
once	.	TRBJ2-7	TRBV12-3/TRBV12-4	CASRNSQGYEQYF	TGTGCCAGCCGAAATTCACAGGGATACGAGCAGTACTTC
.	.	TRBJ1-1	TRBV2	CASSEGAPNTEAFF	TGTGCCAGCAGTGAGGGGGCCCCGAACACTGAAGCTTTCTTT